The 3 T cell receptor beta chains below all came from one sample that was sequenced in a study of cytomegalovirus exposure and HLA in healthy donors. Assay: immunoSEQ multiplex PCR; the TCRdb copy retains only in-frame clones and omits some. Here the sample spans roughly 86,000 clones, 96% being singletons. The sequenced sample consisted of PBMCs. The receptors were sampled from a man between 18 and 35 years old in good health and CMV-seropositive.

This chain uses TRBV6-1 with TRBJ1-2, with D perhaps matching TRBD1 (5 bases). The germline V gene encodes CDR1 MNHNS and CDR2 SASEGT. This CDR3 comprises 14 residues. V dropped 6 bases and J dropped 5 bases, with 16 bases sitting between them. The CDR3 DNA sequence: TGTGCCAGCAGCACAGGTGGGGGGAGTTATGGCTACACCTTC. Translated, it gives CASSTGGGSYGYTF.

The chain combines TRBV4-2 with TRBJ2-2; 8 bases align to TRBD2. This CDR3 region has 15 residues. Germline V gene data show CDR1 as LGHNA and CDR2 as YNFKEQ. V dropped 4 bases and J dropped 1; count of bases not matched to a gene: 2. CDR3 bases: TGTGCCAGCAGCCGAACTAGCGGGAACACCGGGGAGCTGTTTTTT. This encodes CASSRTSGNTGELFF.

The chain couples TRBV4-1 to TRBJ2-1; D is unclear. This CDR3 comprises 13 residues. Trimming left V 4 bases short and J 4 bases short, with 8 bases between. Germline CDR1 MGHRA, CDR2 YSYEKL. This chain's CDR3 is CASSLRVYNEQFF. In nucleotides, the CDR3 is TGCGCCAGCAGCCTCCGGGTATACAATGAGCAGTTCTTC.